The 3 T cell receptor beta chains in this list originate from one sample, sequenced in a study of cytomegalovirus exposure and HLA in healthy donors. Produced via immunoSEQ multiplex PCR; TCRdb's table is partial and in-frame only. The sample yields roughly 200,000 clones, about 80% seen once. Sequenced material: PBMCs. The receptor set was obtained from a woman in her late teens or twenties in good health and CMV-seropositive.

The chain recombines TRBV2 with TRBJ2-7; D is possibly TRBD2 (7 bases). CDR1 SNHLY and CDR2 FYNNEI come from the germline V gene. The CDR3 extends over 16 amino acids. Deletions cut 1 base from V and 0 bases from J, with 13 bases between. The CDR3 reads CASSEGGGPSSYEQYF. CDR3 DNA: TGTGCCAGCAGTGAAGGCGGGGGCCCGAGCTCCTACGAGCAGTACTTC.

The chain couples TRBV7-6 to TRBJ1-1; 8 positions agree with TRBD1. CDR1 is SGHVS and CDR2 is FNYEAQ in the germline V gene. The V and J ends lost 5 bases and 4 bases, in that order; junction bases with no gene match: 12. The CDR3 is 16 residues long. The CDR3 DNA sequence: TGTGCCAGCAGCGCTAGACAGGGGACGTGGGGCACTGAAGCTTTCTTT. It is translated as CASSARQGTWGTEAFF.

J is TRBJ2-7 and V is TRBV6-1; maybe TRBD1 (5 bases). The CDR3 extends over 12 amino acids. Germline-derived CDR1 and CDR2 are MNHNS and SASEGT. The germline V and J ends were trimmed by 8 bases and 2 bases, with 10 bases remaining between them. The CDR3 reads CASQGQAYEQYF. DNA for the CDR3: TGTGCCAGCCAAGGACAAGCCTACGAGCAGTACTTC.